This T cell receptor (beta chain) comes out of a study of neurological immune-mediated disorders. cDNA was made by 5'RACE with 10-nucleotide random UMIs. One entry per CDR3 protein, called by TCRdb with MiXCR from the 5' RACE reads. The sample shows some 60,000 distinct CDR3 sequences, around 9.7% of them seen only once. This clonotype was picked up many times. Its target is unknown. Study-wide results and caveats: The greatest degree of TCR clonal expansion was observed in HTLV-1-associated myelopathy, with the lowest in multiple sclerosis, below that of healthy controls.

Deletions cut 0 bases from V and 2 bases from J, with 8 bases between. The CDR3 contains 15 residues. The V gene's germline CDR1 is SGHRS and CDR2 YFSETQ. Time point in this sample: longitudinal time-point 2. The group of healthy controls was made up of people who were blood bank volunteers in Maryland, USA. The sequencing input was PBMCs. V is TRBV5-1 and J is TRBJ1-4, with D uncertain. The TCR originated in a man aged 25 to 45 in good health. The CDR3, as DNA: TGCGCCAGCAGCTTGGCCCCACCGACTAATGAAAAACTGTTTTTT. Its protein is CASSLAPPTNEKLFF. The full variable domain, its missing parts supplied by reference TRBV5-1 and TRBJ1-4, is KAGVTQTPRYLIKTRGQQVTLSCSPISGHRSVSWYQQTPGQGLQFLFEYFSETQRNKGNFPGRFSGRQFSNSRSEMNVSTLELGDSALYLCASSLAPPTNEKLFFGSGTQLSVL.